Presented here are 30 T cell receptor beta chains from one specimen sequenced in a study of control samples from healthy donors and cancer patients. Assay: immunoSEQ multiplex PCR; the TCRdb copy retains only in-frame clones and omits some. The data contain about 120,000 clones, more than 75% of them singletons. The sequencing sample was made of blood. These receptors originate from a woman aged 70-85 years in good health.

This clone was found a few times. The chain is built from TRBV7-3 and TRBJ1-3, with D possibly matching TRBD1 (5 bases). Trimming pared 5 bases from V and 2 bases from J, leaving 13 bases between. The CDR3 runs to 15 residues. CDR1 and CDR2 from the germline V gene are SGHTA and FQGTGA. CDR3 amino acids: CASSPVGGAGNTIYF. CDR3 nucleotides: TGTGCCAGCAGCCCCGTCGGAGGGGCTGGAAACACCATATATTTT.

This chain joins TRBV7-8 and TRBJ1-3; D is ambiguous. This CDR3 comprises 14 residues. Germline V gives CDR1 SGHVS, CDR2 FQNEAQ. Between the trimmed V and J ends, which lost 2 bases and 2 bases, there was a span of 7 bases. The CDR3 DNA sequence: TGTGCCAGCAGCTTATCAGTGGCTGGAAACACCATATATTTT. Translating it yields CASSLSVAGNTIYF. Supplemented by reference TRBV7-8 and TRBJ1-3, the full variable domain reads GAGVSQSPRYKVAKRGQDVALRCDPISGHVSLFWYQQALGQGPEFLTYFQNEAQLDKSGLPSDRFFAERPEGSVSTLKIQRTQQEDSAVYLCASSLSVAGNTIYFGEGSWLTVV.

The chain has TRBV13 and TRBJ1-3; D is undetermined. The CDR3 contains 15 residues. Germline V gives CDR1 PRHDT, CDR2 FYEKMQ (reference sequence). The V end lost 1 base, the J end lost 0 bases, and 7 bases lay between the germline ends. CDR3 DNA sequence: TGTGCCAGCAGCTTAGAGTTGAACTCTGGAAACACCATATATTTT. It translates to CASSLELNSGNTIYF.

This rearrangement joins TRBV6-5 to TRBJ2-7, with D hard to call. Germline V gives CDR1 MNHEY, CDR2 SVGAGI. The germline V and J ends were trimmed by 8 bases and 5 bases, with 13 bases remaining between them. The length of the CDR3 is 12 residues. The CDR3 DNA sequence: TGTGCCAGCGGCATGGAAATGCACGAGCAGTACTTC. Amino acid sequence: CASGMEMHEQYF.

Here the CDR3 reads CSASRGGSNQPQHF. DNA for the CDR3: TGCAGTGCTAGTCGGGGTGGGAGCAATCAGCCCCAGCATTTT. The chain recombines TRBV20-1 with TRBJ1-5; D is unclear. The CDR3 is made up of 14 amino acids. Germline CDR1 and CDR2: DFQATT and SNEGSKA (reference sequence). With 3 bases removed from V and 1 base from J, the gap between germline ends came to 10 bases.

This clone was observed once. The CDR3 DNA reads TGTGCCAGCAGCCCACACACGGGCACTGAAGCTTTCTTT. The encoded protein is CASSPHTGTEAFF. The chain joins TRBV9 to TRBJ1-1; D gene ambiguous. The CDR3 runs to 13 residues. V lost 4 bases and J lost 4, with 11 bases in between. Germline V gene sequence: CDR1 SGDLS, CDR2 YYNGEE.

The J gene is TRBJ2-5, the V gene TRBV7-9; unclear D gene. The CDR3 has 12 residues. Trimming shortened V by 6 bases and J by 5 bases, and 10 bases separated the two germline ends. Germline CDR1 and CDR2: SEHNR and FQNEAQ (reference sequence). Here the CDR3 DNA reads TGTGCCAGCAGTTATCGCCCGGAGACCCAGTACTTC. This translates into CASSYRPETQYF. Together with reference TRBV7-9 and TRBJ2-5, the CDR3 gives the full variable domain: DTGVSQNPRHKITKRGQNVTFRCDPISEHNRLYWYRQTLGQGPEFLTYFQNEAQLEKSRLLSDRFSAERPKGSFSTLEIQRTEQGDSAMYLCASSYRPETQYFGPGTRLLVL.

The CDR3: CASSLAGVTYEQYF. The CDR3 nucleotides are TGCGCCAGCAGCTTGGCGGGGGTGACCTACGAGCAGTACTTC. V gene TRBV5-1 combines with J gene TRBJ2-7, with a weak D call TRBD2 (6 bases). Per the germline V gene, CDR1 is SGHRS and CDR2 is YFSETQ. The ends were cut back, 0 bases at V and 2 bases at J, with 9 bases in the middle. The CDR3 runs to 14 residues.

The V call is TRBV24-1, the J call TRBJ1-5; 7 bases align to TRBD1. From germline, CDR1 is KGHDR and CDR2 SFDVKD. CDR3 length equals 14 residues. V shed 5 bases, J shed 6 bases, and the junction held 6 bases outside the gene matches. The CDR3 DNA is TGTGCCACCAGTGCCACAGGGGCGGGTCAGCCCCAGCATTTT. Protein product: CATSATGAGQPQHF.

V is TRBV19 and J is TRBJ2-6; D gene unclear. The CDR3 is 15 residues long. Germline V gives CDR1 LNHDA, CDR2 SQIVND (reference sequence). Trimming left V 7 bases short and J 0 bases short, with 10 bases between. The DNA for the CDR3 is TGTGCCAGTACCCTATTTGTCTCTGGGGCCAACGTCCTGACTTTC. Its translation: CASTLFVSGANVLTF.

The DNA of the CDR3 is TGTGCCAGCTCACTAAGGACCCGACAGATAAATAGCAATCAGCCCCAGCATTTT. Protein product: CASSLRTRQINSNQPQHF. V usage is TRBV18 and J usage is TRBJ1-5; perhaps TRBD1 as D (5 bases). V gave up 4 bases and J gave up 0 bases, with 19 bases separating them. CDR3 length: 18 amino acids. Germline V CDR1 and CDR2: KGHSH, LQKENI.

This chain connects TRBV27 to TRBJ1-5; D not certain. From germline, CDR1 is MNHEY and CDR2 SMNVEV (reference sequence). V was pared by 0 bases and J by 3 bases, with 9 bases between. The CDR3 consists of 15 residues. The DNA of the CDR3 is TGTGCCAGCAGTTTATCTGGGCCCAACAATCAGCCCCAGCATTTT. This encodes CASSLSGPNNQPQHF.

The CDR3 DNA sequence: TGCGCCAGCAGCTTGGGACAACAGGGTAGGGAGGCTTTCTTT. Amino acid sequence: CASSLGQQGREAFF. The chain employs TRBV5-1 and TRBJ1-1; D might be TRBD1 (6 bases). The CDR3 has 14 residues. The V gene lost 0 bases and the J gene lost 11 bases, with 17 bases spanning the gap. Germline loops: CDR1 SGHRS, CDR2 YFSETQ.

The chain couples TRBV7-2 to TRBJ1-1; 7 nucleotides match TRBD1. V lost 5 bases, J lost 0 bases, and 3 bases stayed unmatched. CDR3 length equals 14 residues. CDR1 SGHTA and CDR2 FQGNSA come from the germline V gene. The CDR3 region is CASSRTGLNTEAFF. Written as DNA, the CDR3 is TGTGCCAGCAGCCGGACAGGCTTGAACACTGAAGCTTTCTTT.

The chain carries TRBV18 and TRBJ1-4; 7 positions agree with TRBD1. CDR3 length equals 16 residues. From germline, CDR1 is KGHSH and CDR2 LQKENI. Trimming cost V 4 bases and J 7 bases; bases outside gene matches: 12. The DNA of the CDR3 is TGTGCCAGCTCACTAACTCCGGACAGGAACGCTGAAAAACTGTTTTTT. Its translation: CASSLTPDRNAEKLFF.

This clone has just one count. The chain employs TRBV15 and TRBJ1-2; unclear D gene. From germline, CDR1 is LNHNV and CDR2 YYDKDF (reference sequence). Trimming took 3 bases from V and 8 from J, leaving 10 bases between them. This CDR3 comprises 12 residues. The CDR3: CATSSDWRGYTF. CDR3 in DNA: TGTGCCACCAGCAGTGATTGGAGAGGCTACACCTTC.

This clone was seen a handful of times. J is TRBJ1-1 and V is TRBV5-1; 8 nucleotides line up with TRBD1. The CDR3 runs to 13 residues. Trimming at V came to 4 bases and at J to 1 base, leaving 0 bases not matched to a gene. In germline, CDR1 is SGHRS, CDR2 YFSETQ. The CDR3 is CASSTGGNTEAFF. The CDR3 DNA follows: TGCGCCAGCAGCACAGGGGGGAACACTGAAGCTTTCTTT.

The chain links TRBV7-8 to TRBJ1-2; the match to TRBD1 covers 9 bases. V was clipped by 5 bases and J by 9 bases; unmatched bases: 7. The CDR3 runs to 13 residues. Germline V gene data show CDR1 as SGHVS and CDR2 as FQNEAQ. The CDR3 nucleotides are TGTGCCAGCAGCCCCGACAGGGGGGGCAGCTACACCTTC. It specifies CASSPDRGGSYTF.

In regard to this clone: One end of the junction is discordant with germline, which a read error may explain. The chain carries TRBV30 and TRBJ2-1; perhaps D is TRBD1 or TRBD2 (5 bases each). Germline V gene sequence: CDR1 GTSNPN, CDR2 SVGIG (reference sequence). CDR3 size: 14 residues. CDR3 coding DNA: TGTGCCCGGAGTTCGGGGCCCCGCCACAATGAGCAGTTCTTC. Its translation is CARSSGPRHNEQFF. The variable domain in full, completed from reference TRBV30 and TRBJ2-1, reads SQTIHQWPATLVQPVGSPLSLECTVEGTSNPNLYWYRQAAGRGLQLLFYSVGIGQISSEVPQNLSASRPQDRQFILSSKKLLLSDSGFYLCARSSGPRHNEQFFGPGTRLTVL.

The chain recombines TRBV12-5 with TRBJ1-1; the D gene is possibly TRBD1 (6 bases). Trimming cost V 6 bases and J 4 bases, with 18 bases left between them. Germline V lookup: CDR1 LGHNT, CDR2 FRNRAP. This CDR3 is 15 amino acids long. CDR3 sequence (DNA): TGTGCTAGTGGACCACCCCGTGGGGGGCCCACTGAAGCTTTCTTT. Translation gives CASGPPRGGPTEAFF.

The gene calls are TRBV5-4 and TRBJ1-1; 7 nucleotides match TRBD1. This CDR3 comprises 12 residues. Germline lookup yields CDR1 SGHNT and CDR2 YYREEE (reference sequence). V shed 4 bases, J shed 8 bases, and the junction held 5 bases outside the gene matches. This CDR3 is CASSPYRGEAFF. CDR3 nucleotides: TGTGCCAGCAGCCCCTACAGGGGAGAAGCTTTCTTT.

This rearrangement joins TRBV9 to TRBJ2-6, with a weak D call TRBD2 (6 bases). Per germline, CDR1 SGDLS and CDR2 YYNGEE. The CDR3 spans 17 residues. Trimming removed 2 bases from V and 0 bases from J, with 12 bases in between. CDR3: CASSVGRSSSGANVLTF. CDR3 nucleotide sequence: TGTGCCAGCAGCGTTGGGAGGTCGAGCTCTGGGGCCAACGTCCTGACTTTC. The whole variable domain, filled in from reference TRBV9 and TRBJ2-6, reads DSGVTQTPKHLITATGQRVTLRCSPRSGDLSVYWYQQSLDQGLQFLIQYYNGEERAKGNILERFSAQQFPDLHSELNLSSLELGDSALYFCASSVGRSSSGANVLTFGAGSRLTVL.

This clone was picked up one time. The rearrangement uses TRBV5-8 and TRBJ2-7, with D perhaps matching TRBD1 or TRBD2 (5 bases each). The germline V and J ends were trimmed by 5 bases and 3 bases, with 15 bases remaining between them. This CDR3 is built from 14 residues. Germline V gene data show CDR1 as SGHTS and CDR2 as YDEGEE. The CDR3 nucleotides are TGTGCCAGCAGTCCCGGGGACCCAGTCTACGAGCAGTACTTC. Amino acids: CASSPGDPVYEQYF. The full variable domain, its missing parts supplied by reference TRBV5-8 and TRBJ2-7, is EAGVTQSPTHLIKTRGQQATLRCSPISGHTSVYWYQQALGLGLQFLLWYDEGEERNRGNFPPRFSGRQFPNYSSELNVNALELEDSALYLCASSPGDPVYEQYFGPGTRLTVT.

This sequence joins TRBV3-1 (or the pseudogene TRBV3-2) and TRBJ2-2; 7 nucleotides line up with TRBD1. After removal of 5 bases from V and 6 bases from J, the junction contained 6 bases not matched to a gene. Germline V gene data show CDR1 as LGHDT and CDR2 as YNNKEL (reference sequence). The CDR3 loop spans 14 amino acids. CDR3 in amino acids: CASSSGQIAGELFF. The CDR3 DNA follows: TGTGCCAGCAGCTCGGGACAGATCGCCGGGGAGCTGTTTTTT.

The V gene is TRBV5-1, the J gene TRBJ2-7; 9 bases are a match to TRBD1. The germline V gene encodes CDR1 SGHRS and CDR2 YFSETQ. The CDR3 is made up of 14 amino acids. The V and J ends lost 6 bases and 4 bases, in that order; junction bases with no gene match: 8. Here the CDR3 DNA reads TGCGCCAGCAATACGGGACAGGGTTCGTACGAGCAGTACTTC. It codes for CASNTGQGSYEQYF.

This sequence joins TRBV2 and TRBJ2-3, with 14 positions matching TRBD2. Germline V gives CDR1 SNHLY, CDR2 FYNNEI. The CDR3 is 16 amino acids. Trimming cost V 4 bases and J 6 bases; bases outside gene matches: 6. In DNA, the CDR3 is TGTGCCAGCAGTGGACTAGCGGGGGGGCTGGGTGATACGCAGTATTTT. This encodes CASSGLAGGLGDTQYF.

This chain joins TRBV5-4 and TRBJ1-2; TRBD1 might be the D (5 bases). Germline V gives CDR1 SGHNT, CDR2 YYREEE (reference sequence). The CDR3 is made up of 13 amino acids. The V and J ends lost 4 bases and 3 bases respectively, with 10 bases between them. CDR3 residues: CASSPGPDYGYTF. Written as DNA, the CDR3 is TGTGCCAGCAGCCCGGGACCTGACTATGGCTACACCTTC.

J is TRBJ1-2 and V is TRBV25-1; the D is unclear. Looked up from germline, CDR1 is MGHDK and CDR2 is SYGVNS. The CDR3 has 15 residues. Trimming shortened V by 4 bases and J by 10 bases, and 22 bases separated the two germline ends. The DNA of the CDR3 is TGTGCCAGCAGTGGGGGAGGTGAGGCGCGGCGAGCCTACACCTTC. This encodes CASSGGGEARRAYTF.

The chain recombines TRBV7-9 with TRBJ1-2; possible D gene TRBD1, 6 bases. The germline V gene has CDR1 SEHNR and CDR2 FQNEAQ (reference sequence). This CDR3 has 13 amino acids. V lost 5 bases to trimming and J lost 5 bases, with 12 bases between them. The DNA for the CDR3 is TGTGCCAGCAGCCCGGACAGTTTTTATGGCTACACCTTC. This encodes CASSPDSFYGYTF. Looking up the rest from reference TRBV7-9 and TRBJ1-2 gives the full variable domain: DTGVSQNPRHKITKRGQNVTFRCDPISEHNRLYWYRQTLGQGPEFLTYFQNEAQLEKSRLLSDRFSAERPKGSFSTLEIQRTEQGDSAMYLCASSPDSFYGYTFGSGTRLTVV.

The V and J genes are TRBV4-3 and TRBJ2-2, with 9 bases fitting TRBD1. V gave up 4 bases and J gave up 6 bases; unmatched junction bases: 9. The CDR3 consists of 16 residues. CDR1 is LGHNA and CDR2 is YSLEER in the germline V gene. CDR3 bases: TGCGCCAGCAGCCGTGGGACAGGGAGTATGGCCGGGGAGCTGTTTTTT. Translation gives CASSRGTGSMAGELFF.